This TCR beta chain is drawn from a study of cytomegalovirus exposure and HLA in healthy donors. V lost 6 bases, J lost 5 bases, and 8 bases stayed unmatched. From germline, CDR1 is MDHEN and CDR2 SYDVKM. The CDR3 contains 15 residues. It was with 60 Vbeta and 13 Jbeta primers that the PCR ran. The table came from immunoSEQ multiplex PCR; TCRdb's copy has only in-frame clones and leaves some out. The data contain fewer than 200,000 clones, 77% of them singletons. The specimen was PBMCs. The receptor was isolated from a woman aged 40 to 50 in good health and CMV-seropositive. The chain is built from TRBV28 and TRBJ1-4, with 8 nucleotides matching TRBD1. The CDR3 loop is CASSHTQGANEKLFF. CDR3 bases: TGTGCCAGCAGCCACACTCAGGGGGCCAATGAAAAACTGTTTTTT.